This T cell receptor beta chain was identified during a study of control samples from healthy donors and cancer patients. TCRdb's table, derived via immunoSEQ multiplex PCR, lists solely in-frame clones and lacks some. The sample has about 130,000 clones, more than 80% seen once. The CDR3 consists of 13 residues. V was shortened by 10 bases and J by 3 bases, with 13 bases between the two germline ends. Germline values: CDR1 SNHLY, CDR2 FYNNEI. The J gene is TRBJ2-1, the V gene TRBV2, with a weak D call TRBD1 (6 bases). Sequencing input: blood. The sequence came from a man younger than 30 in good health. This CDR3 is CATGDRIYNEQFF. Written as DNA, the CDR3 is TGTGCCACAGGCGACAGGATCTACAATGAGCAGTTCTTC.